This T cell receptor (beta chain) was found in a study of Ad26.COV2.S vaccination and SARS-CoV-2 variants (dated by TCRdb to the early 2020s). As for the study more broadly: Donors in the vaccine arm were drawn from COV1001, a phase I-IIa trial of Ad26.COV2.S in healthy adults that was multicentre, randomized, double-blind and placebo-controlled. Ad26.COV2.S was given intramuscularly at 5x10^10 or 1x10^11 viral particles, as a single shot or as two shots 56 days apart. TCRbeta repertoire sequencing served as the tool for gauging how specific and how broad the SARS-CoV-2-reactive T cell receptors were following Ad26.COV2.S vaccination. The TCR-sequenced set comprised about 32 samples: some 20 Ad26.COV2.S vaccine recipients, 5 placebo recipients and 8 SARS-CoV-2 convalescent individuals. Participants in the trial were split at random into five groups of five each, receiving low-dose or high-dose Ad26.COV2.S once or twice, or else placebo on both occasions. Investigators did not know the trial group allocation while performing experiments and assessing outcomes.

Study-wide conclusions, independent of this receptor: Spike-specific TCR breadth was higher in Ad26.COV2.S recipients than in placebo recipients (P = 0.0014). The authors noted that total T cell responses may have been underestimated by the TCR breadth and depth analyses. The study was not powered for comparison of responses between vaccine doses or regimens. Substantial breadth of spike-specific CD8+ and CD4+ T cell responses was reported after vaccination. Vaccine and placebo recipients had comparable non-spike TCR breadth, which fits with the vaccine containing only spike.

Regarding this clone: It lacks a known antigen. No base-level quality is on record; no much larger clone is a single base apart.

The treatment or condition label for this specimen denotes: roughly 19 received Ad26.COV2.S at low or high dose, single or two shots; about five received placebo; per-sample allocation not given. For vaccine and placebo recipients, the sequenced repertoires came from samples collected on day 63 after the first injection. Cohort 1b enrolled fewer than 30 adults aged 18-55 years at a single site in Boston, USA, between 29 July and 7 August 2020. As a vaccine, Ad26.COV2.S was a replication-incompetent adenovirus type 26 vector that expressed a prefusion-stabilized SARS-CoV-2 spike protein derived from the original Wuhan strain. The immunoSEQ Assay was the method used to sequence TCRbeta CDR3 regions. After extraction, genomic DNA underwent amplification by bias-controlled multiplex PCR, followed by high-throughput sequencing. From the authors' description of their analysis: To quantify the absolute abundance of each unique TCRbeta CDR3 region, sequences were collapsed and filtered. T cell fraction was estimated by normalization of TCRbeta template counts to usable DNA, with usable DNA being measured through amplification of reference genes present in all nucleated cells. Repertoire TCRs were annotated as SARS-CoV-2-specific by exact matching of V gene, CDR3 amino acid sequence and J gene to a known reactive TCR set. The reference SARS-CoV-2 TCR set was obtained from MIRA and was filtered for enrichment in COVID-19-positive ImmuneCODE repertoires, whereby public or cross-reactive TCRs were removed. Based on the MIRA antigens, annotated TCRs were further analysed at the level of specific ORF or position within ORF. Depth was the summed frequency of annotated unique rearrangements, while breadth was defined as annotated unique rearrangements over total unique productive rearrangements. Group comparisons of TCR breadth used two-sided Wilcoxon rank-sum tests. As stored in TCRdb, this immuneACCESS dataset retains in-frame rearrangements with V and J assigned. A fraction of the clones does not appear; measured against another copy, unresolved V genes explain less than half of the discrepancy, and the remainder lacks a known reason. That table furnishes V, J and clone size, whereas the DNA furnished D and trimming. The sample table lists about 410,000 clones, around 92% of them with a count of one. The ten largest clonotypes hold approximately 1.7% of the sample.

V gives up 2 bases and J gives up 0 bases, and the segment between their germline ends measures 14 bases. CDR1 ENHRY and CDR2 SYGVKD are derived from the germline V gene. Including cysteine and phenylalanine, the CDR3 has 16 amino acids. Only the CDR3 portion is preserved as DNA: 48 bases, with reading frame beginning at the first base. The rearrangement joined TRBV10-3 to TRBJ2-7; a tentative D match to TRBD1 spans 6 bases. Sequencing was performed on peripheral blood, taken in a trial of Ad26.COV2.S vaccine versus placebo. This receptor was obtained from a person between 18 and 65 years old who received the Ad26.COV2.S COVID-19 vaccine or a placebo. The CDR3 corresponds to CAISELGTQSSYEQYF. Read as DNA, the sequence is TGTGCCATCAGTGAGCTTGGGACACAAAGCTCCTACGAGCAGTACTTC.